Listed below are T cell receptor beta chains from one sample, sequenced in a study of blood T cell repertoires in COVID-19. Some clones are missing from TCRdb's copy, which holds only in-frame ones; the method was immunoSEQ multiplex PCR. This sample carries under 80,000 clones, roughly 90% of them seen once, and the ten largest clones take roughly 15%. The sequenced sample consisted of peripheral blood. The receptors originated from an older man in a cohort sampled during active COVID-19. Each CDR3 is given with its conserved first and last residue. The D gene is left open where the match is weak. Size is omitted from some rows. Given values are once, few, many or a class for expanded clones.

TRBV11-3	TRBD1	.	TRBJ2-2	CASSFDRATGELFF	TGTGCCAGCAGCTTCGACAGGGCAACCGGGGAGCTGTTTTTT
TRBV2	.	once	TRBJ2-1	CASRQGNNEQFF	TGTGCCAGCAGACAGGGTAATAATGAGCAGTTCTTC
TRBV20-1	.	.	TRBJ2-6	CSASTSYRVNSGANVLTF	TGCAGTGCTAGTACTTCCTACAGGGTGAATTCTGGGGCCAACGTCCTGACTTTC
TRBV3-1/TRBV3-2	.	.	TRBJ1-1	CASSQPGHFGEAFF	TGTGCCAGCAGCCAACCGGGACACTTTGGTGAAGCTTTCTTT
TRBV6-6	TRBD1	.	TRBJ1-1	CASSNRTGGAFF	TGTGCCAGCAGTAATAGGACAGGAGGAGCTTTCTTT
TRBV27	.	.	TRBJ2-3	CASSFRRRRDSSTDTQYF	TGTGCCAGCAGTTTTAGAAGGAGGCGAGATTCTAGCACAGATACGCAGTATTTT
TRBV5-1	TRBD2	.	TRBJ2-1	CASSLDQRGYNEQFF	TGCGCCAGCAGCTTGGATCAGCGGGGGTACAATGAGCAGTTCTTC
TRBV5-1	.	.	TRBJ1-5	CASSLVQGGQPQHF	TGCGCCAGCAGCTTGGTACAGGGTGGGCAGCCCCAGCATTTT
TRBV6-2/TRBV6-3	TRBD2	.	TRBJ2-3	CASSYSGTGGYTDTQYF	TGTGCCAGCAGTTACTCAGGAACGGGGGGGTACACAGATACGCAGTATTTT
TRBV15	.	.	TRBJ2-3	CATSQLDTQYF	TGTGCCACCAGCCAGTTAGATACGCAGTATTTT
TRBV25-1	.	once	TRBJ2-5	CASSEYLSSFGQETQYF	TGTGCCAGCAGTGAATATCTCTCTAGTTTCGGACAAGAGACCCAGTACTTC
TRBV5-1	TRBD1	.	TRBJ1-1	CASSLADRVYTEAFF	TGCGCCAGCAGCTTGGCTGACAGGGTTTACACTGAAGCTTTCTTT
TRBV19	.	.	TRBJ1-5	CASSIQGNRGNQPQHF	TGTGCCAGTAGTATTCAGGGTAATCGGGGCAATCAGCCCCAGCATTTT
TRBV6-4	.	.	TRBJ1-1	CASSAQGPNTEAFF	TGTGCCAGCAGTGCCCAGGGCCCGAACACTGAAGCTTTCTTT
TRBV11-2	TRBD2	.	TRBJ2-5	CASSTAGLSAGGQETQYF	TGTGCCAGCAGCACAGCGGGGCTCTCAGCGGGGGGCCAAGAGACCCAGTACTTC
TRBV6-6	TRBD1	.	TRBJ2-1	CASSYAQGAVNEQFF	TGTGCCAGCAGTTACGCTCAGGGGGCGGTCAATGAGCAGTTCTTC